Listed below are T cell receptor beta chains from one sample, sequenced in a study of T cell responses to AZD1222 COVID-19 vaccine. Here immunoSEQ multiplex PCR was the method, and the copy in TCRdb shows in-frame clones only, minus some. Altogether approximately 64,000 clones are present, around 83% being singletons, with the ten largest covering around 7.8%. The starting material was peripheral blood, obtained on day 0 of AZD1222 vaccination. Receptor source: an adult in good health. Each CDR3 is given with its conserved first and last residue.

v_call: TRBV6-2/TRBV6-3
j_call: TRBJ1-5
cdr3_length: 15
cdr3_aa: CASSYLEYSNQPQHF

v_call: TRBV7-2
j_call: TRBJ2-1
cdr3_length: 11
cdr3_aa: CASSPDREQFF

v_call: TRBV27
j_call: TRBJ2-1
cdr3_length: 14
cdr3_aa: CATSGGSSYNEQFF

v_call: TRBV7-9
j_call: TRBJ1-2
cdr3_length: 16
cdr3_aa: CASSLAGTAINYGYTF

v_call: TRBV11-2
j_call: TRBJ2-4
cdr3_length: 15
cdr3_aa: CASSVRTDAKNIQYF

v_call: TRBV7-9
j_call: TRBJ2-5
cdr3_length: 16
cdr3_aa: CASSWELGAKTETQYF

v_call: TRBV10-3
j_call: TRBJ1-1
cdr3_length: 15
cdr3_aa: CAISESWQGAFEAFF

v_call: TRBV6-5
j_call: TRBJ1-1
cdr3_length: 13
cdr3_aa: CASRRGTNTEAFF

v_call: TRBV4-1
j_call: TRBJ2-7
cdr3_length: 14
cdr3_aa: CASSQDAEGPEQYF

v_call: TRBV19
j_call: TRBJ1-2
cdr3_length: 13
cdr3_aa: CASSIEGMDGYTF

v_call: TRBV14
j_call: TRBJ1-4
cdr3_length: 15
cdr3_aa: CASSPTGPGTGKLFF

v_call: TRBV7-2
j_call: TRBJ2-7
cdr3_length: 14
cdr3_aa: CASSRTGGSYEQYF

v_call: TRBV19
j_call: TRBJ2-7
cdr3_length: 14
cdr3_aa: CASTPSGGAYEQYF

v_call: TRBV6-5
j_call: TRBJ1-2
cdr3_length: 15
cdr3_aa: CASSYATGSNYGYTF

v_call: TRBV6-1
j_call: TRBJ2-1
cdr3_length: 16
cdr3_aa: CASSDWGIPPYNEQFF

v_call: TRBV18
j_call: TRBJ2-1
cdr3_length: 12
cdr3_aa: CASSPDLGEQFF

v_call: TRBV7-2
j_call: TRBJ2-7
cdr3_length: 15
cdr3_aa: CASSIPRRGTYEQYF

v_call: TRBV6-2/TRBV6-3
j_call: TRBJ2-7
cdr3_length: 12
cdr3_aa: CASSYGRNEQYF